The 26 T cell receptor beta chains reported below all come from one sample, sequenced in a study of response to subunit inactivated influenza vaccine. From the RT-PCR reads, TCRdb called clonotypes with MiXCR, one entry per CDR3 protein. This repertoire shows approximately 730,000 distinct CDR3 sequences, more than 11% found once; its top ten account for around 7%. This specimen was PBMCs from blood, taken approximately 15 days before vaccination. These receptors came from a man aged 50-60 years who received an inactivated influenza vaccine.

This clonotype has more than one count but fewer than ten. The chain's CDR3 is CASSSRRGDPGLETQYF. In DNA form, the CDR3 reads TGCGCCAGCAGCTCCCGCAGGGGCGATCCTGGGCTGGAGACCCAGTACTTC. This chain links TRBV5-1 with TRBJ2-5; perhaps TRBD1 as D (6 bases). Germline V gene data show CDR1 as SGHRS and CDR2 as YFSETQ. This CDR3 is 17 amino acids long. The V end lost 3 bases, the J end lost 5 bases, and 23 bases lay between the germline ends. The full variable domain, with the rest looked up from reference TRBV5-1 and TRBJ2-5, is KAGVTQTPRYLIKTRGQQVTLSCSPISGHRSVSWYQQTPGQGLQFLFEYFSETQRNKGNFPGRFSGRQFSNSRSEMNVSTLELGDSALYLCASSSRRGDPGLETQYFGPGTRLLVL.

This clonotype was picked up many times. The J gene is TRBJ1-1, the V gene TRBV7-9, with D possibly TRBD1 on 5 matching bases. The germline CDR1 and CDR2 sequences are SEHNR and FQNEAQ (reference sequence). V shed 5 bases and J shed 0 bases, with 7 bases lying between them. CDR3 length: 13 amino acids. CDR3 nucleotides: TGTGCCAGCAGCCGGGGCGTGAACACTGAAGCTTTCTTT. Amino acids: CASSRGVNTEAFF.

This clonotype was seen a few times. V gene TRBV2 combines with J gene TRBJ1-5; no clear D gene. V lost 7 bases to trimming and J lost 7 bases, with 11 bases between them. The CDR3 runs 12 residues. In germline, CDR1 is SNHLY, CDR2 FYNNEI. Here the CDR3 reads CASKVGNQPQHF. In DNA form, the CDR3 reads TGTGCCAGCAAGGTTGGGAACCAGCCCCAGCATTTT.

This clonotype was detected ten times or more. The chain uses TRBV12-3 or TRBV12-4 and TRBJ2-5; possible D gene TRBD2, 5 bases. The CDR3 runs 13 residues. V was shortened by 3 bases and J by 5 bases, with 10 bases between the two germline ends. The CDR3 region is CASSFIRRETQYF. In DNA, the CDR3 is TGTGCCAGCAGTTTTATTAGGAGGGAGACCCAGTACTTC.

The chain is built from TRBV6-1 and TRBJ2-7; the D call may be TRBD1 or TRBD2 (6 bases each). This CDR3 has 13 residues. V was shortened by 7 bases and J by 6 bases, with 16 bases between the two germline ends. Looked up from germline, CDR1 is MNHNS and CDR2 is SASEGT. CDR3 residues: CASKRGVLAEQYF. CDR3 sequence (DNA): TGTGCCAGCAAAAGGGGGGTACTGGCCGAGCAGTACTTC.

This chain connects TRBV7-9 to TRBJ2-7; 10 bases match TRBD2. V lost 3 bases to trimming and J lost 2 bases; unmatched junction nucleotides: 7. The germline V gene encodes CDR1 SEHNR and CDR2 FQNEAQ (reference sequence). The CDR3 covers 16 residues. DNA of the CDR3: TGTGCCAGCAGCTTTCAGGGGGGACTAGCGCCCTACGAGCAGTACTTC. This encodes CASSFQGGLAPYEQYF.

There are a few counts of this clonotype. The CDR3 nucleotides are TGTGCCAGCGGGAACGTAGGGGGGCGCTACGAGCAGTACTTC. This encodes CASGNVGGRYEQYF. This rearrangement joins TRBV2 to TRBJ2-7; the D call may be TRBD1 or TRBD2 (6 bases each). Germline assignment: CDR1 SNHLY and CDR2 FYNNEI. Trimming took off 8 bases at V and 3 bases at J, with 17 bases between the two ends. There are 14 residues in the CDR3.

The gene calls are TRBV5-1 and TRBJ2-7; possible D gene TRBD2, 5 bases. CDR1 and CDR2 (germline): SGHRS, YFSETQ. V gave up 5 bases and J gave up 0 bases, with 15 bases separating them. CDR3 length: 15 residues. The chain's CDR3 is CASRLSGASSYEQYF. As DNA, the CDR3 is TGCGCCAGCAGACTCAGCGGTGCGAGCTCCTACGAGCAGTACTTC.

This clonotype was seen a few times. This sequence joins TRBV5-1 and TRBJ1-6; the D gene is possibly TRBD1 (5 bases). The CDR3 extends over 13 amino acids. V was clipped by 1 base and J by 8 bases, with 7 bases between them. CDR1 is SGHRS and CDR2 is YFSETQ in the germline V gene. CDR3 nucleotides: TGCGCCAGCAGCTTGTCGACAGATTCACCCCTCCACTTT. Its protein product is CASSLSTDSPLHF.

This clonotype appeared many times. The chain has TRBV7-8 and TRBJ2-1, with 11 bases aligning to TRBD2. CDR1 and CDR2 (germline): SGHVS, FQNEAQ. Trimming took 3 bases from V and 8 from J; bases not matched to a gene: 6. The CDR3 is 15 amino acids. The DNA of the CDR3 is TGTGCCAGCAGCTTCTTACTAGCGGGAGTGGATGAGCAGTTCTTC. It specifies CASSFLLAGVDEQFF.

This clonotype was observed a handful of times. The rearrangement uses TRBV7-9 and TRBJ2-5; a possible D gene is TRBD2 (7 bases). The CDR3 extends over 15 amino acids. Trimming took 5 bases from V and 5 from J, leaving 18 bases between them. CDR1 and CDR2 from the germline V gene are SEHNR and FQNEAQ (reference sequence). As DNA, the CDR3 is TGTGCCAGCAGCCCACAGGGACATAGCGGGGAGACCCAGTACTTC. It codes for CASSPQGHSGETQYF.

This clonotype was recorded a few times. The V call is TRBV7-8, the J call TRBJ2-5; D is unresolved. The CDR3 runs 15 residues. The V end was cut by 5 bases, the J end by 1 base, with 14 bases between. Germline CDR1 SGHVS, CDR2 FQNEAQ. Here the CDR3 DNA reads TGTGCCAGCAGCCCTCGATGGGCGAGCCAAGAGACCCAGTACTTC. Protein sequence: CASSPRWASQETQYF.

V and J are TRBV20-1 and TRBJ1-5; D gene unclear. V lost 3 bases, J lost 7 bases, and 16 bases lay in between. The germline V gene has CDR1 DFQATT and CDR2 SNEGSKA (reference sequence). This CDR3 comprises 14 residues. CDR3 residues: CSASAGPWGQPQHF. The CDR3 region has the DNA TGCAGTGCTAGCGCGGGCCCATGGGGACAGCCCCAGCATTTT.

A few counts support this clonotype. The V and J genes are TRBV4-3 and TRBJ2-3; 7 nucleotides match TRBD2. Germline loops: CDR1 LGHNA, CDR2 YSLEER. The J segment lost 6 bases and the V segment lost 4 bases, leaving 10 bases of the junction unmatched. This CDR3 region has 15 residues. The CDR3 is CASSPREAREDTQYF. CDR3 bases: TGCGCCAGCAGCCCCCGGGAGGCCCGCGAGGATACGCAGTATTTT.

Here the CDR3 reads CASSPKSFSGNTIYF. The CDR3 nucleotides read TGCGCCAGCAGCCCCAAGTCTTTCTCTGGAAACACCATATATTTT. V and J are TRBV5-1 and TRBJ1-3; no clear D. The germline V and J ends were trimmed by 4 bases and 0 bases, with 11 bases remaining between them. The V gene's germline CDR1 is SGHRS and CDR2 YFSETQ. This CDR3 comprises 15 residues.

The chain carries TRBV28 and TRBJ1-5, with D maybe TRBD1 (6 bases). The V end lost 3 bases, the J end lost 3 bases, and 9 bases lay between the germline ends. The CDR3 runs to 14 residues. Germline lookup yields CDR1 MDHEN and CDR2 SYDVKM. The CDR3 nucleotides are TGTGCCAGCAGTTTTCCGGGGGCCAATCAGCCCCAGCATTTT. Its protein product is CASSFPGANQPQHF.

Concerning this clonotype itself: A single base separates this from a much larger clone, so it may be a read error. The V call is TRBV10-3, the J call TRBJ2-2; TRBD1 matches 8 bases. This CDR3 region has 15 residues. The germline CDR1 and CDR2 sequences are ENHRY and SYGVKD. CDR3 protein: CAIRPGQANTGGLFF. DNA of the CDR3: TGTGCCATCAGACCGGGACAGGCGAACACCGGGGGGCTGTTTTTT.

This clonotype showed up just a few times. V and J are TRBV11-1 and TRBJ1-1; D unclear. In germline, CDR1 is SGHAT, CDR2 FQDESV (reference sequence). This CDR3 is 13 amino acids long. V lost 5 bases and J 5 bases, leaving 12 bases between the germline ends. The DNA for the CDR3 is TGTGCCAGCAGCCCGATCAGGAGTACTGAAGCTTTCTTT. It encodes CASSPIRSTEAFF.

This clonotype was seen more than once but under ten times. The chain has TRBV29-1 and TRBJ1-2; tentative D call: TRBD1 (6 bases). This CDR3 is built from 13 residues. CDR1 SQVTM and CDR2 ANQGSEA come from the germline V gene. V was pared by 6 bases and J by 2 bases, with 13 bases between. The CDR3 sequence is CSVATGTNYGYTF. In DNA form, the CDR3 reads TGCAGCGTCGCCACAGGGACCAACTATGGCTACACCTTC.

The genes are TRBV15 and TRBJ2-3; 8 bases are shared with TRBD1. V was pared by 3 bases and J by 1 base, with 6 bases of the junction left unmatched. From germline, CDR1 is LNHNV and CDR2 YYDKDF (reference sequence). There are 16 residues in the CDR3. CDR3 region: CATSSRQGIGTDTQYF. The CDR3 DNA reads TGTGCCACCAGCAGCCGACAGGGGATAGGCACAGATACGCAGTATTTT.

The V and J genes are TRBV7-2 and TRBJ2-3; D is ambiguous. Germline assignment: CDR1 SGHTA and CDR2 FQGNSA. The CDR3 is made up of 14 amino acids. V dropped 5 bases and J dropped 2 bases, with 11 bases sitting between them. CDR3 sequence reads: CASSRRRNTDTQYF. CDR3 nucleotide sequence: TGTGCCAGCAGCCGACGGCGGAACACAGATACGCAGTATTTT.

The V gene is TRBV7-9, the J gene TRBJ2-1; D remains ambiguous. The CDR3 extends over 16 amino acids. Deletions cut 2 bases from V and 0 bases from J, with 11 bases between. The V gene's germline CDR1 is SEHNR and CDR2 FQNEAQ (reference sequence). CDR3 protein: CASSLIRQSSYNEQFF. Written as DNA, the CDR3 is TGTGCCAGCAGCTTAATTCGACAAAGCTCCTACAATGAGCAGTTCTTC.

The V gene is TRBV30, the J gene TRBJ2-7; D is unclear. Trimming shortened V by 0 bases and J by 4 bases, and 4 bases separated the two germline ends. CDR3 size: 11 residues. Per the germline V gene, CDR1 is GTSNPN and CDR2 is SVGIG (reference sequence). CDR3 bases: TGTGCCTGGAGTGTTTCGTACGAGCAGTACTTC. Encoded protein: CAWSVSYEQYF.

This clonotype was picked up many times. The chain combines TRBV12-3 or TRBV12-4 with TRBJ2-3, with D possibly TRBD1 on 5 matching bases. The CDR3 covers 14 residues. With 5 bases removed from V and 1 base from J, the gap between germline ends came to 10 bases. CDR3 in amino acids: CASSQGQGTDTQYF. CDR3 sequence (DNA): TGTGCCAGCAGTCAGGGCCAGGGCACAGATACGCAGTATTTT.

The sample holds many counts of this clonotype. The chain joins TRBV7-2 to TRBJ2-7; 14 bases match TRBD2. CDR3 length: 22 residues. After removal of 2 bases from V and 4 bases from J, the junction contained 22 bases not matched to a gene. Germline V CDR1 and CDR2: SGHTA, FQGNSA. The CDR3 here is CASSLQSGTPGTSGSKLYEQYF. CDR3 coding DNA: TGTGCCAGCAGCTTACAGAGTGGCACCCCTGGGACTAGCGGGAGCAAGTTGTACGAGCAGTACTTC.

This clonotype was counted between two and nine times. The chain carries TRBV6-4 and TRBJ1-2; D remains unclear. V was clipped by 3 bases and J by 2 bases, with 7 bases between them. Germline values: CDR1 MRHNA, CDR2 SNTAGT. The CDR3 has 13 amino acids. CDR3 loop: CASSEGINYGYTF. CDR3 sequence (DNA): TGTGCCAGCAGTGAGGGTATCAACTATGGCTACACCTTC.